The next 18 T cell receptor beta chains were all read from a single sample in a study of blood T cell repertoires in COVID-19. Data came from immunoSEQ multiplex PCR; TCRdb stores just in-frame clones and leaves some out. Altogether around 250,000 clones are present, around 93% being singletons, with the ten largest covering 1.2%. The source material was PBMCs or T cells enriched from blood (not recorded which). These TCRs come from a human donor in a cohort exposed to, infected with or recovered from COVID-19 (not recorded which). The donor label of this sample is uncertain.

This clone was counted a single time. The gene calls are TRBV2 and TRBJ1-2; 12 positions agree with TRBD1. This CDR3 comprises 15 residues. The ends lost 5 bases at V and 8 bases at J; junction bases unmatched: 9. Germline lookup yields CDR1 SNHLY and CDR2 FYNNEI. The CDR3 nucleotides read TGTGCCAGCAGTCCCGGGACAGGGGGCGAGGAGGGCTACACCTTC. This encodes CASSPGTGGEEGYTF.

The chain employs TRBV5-4 and TRBJ2-3; 14 nucleotides match TRBD2. The trim removed 0 bases at V and 1 base at J, leaving 1 base unmatched. In germline, CDR1 is SGHNT, CDR2 YYREEE (reference sequence). The CDR3 has 17 residues. The CDR3 DNA is TGTGCCAGCAGCTTGGCGGGACTAGCGGGGGGCACAGATACGCAGTATTTT. Protein: CASSLAGLAGGTDTQYF.

V is TRBV7-9 and J is TRBJ2-1; no clear D. V lost 5 bases and J 8 bases, leaving 7 bases between the germline ends. Germline V lookup: CDR1 SEHNR, CDR2 FQNEAQ (reference sequence). CDR3 length equals 11 residues. The CDR3 region has the DNA TGTGCCAGCAGCGGCTTCGATGAGCAGTTCTTC. Its protein is CASSGFDEQFF.

The chain couples TRBV19 to TRBJ1-5; D is perhaps TRBD1 (6 bases). Germline lookup yields CDR1 LNHDA and CDR2 SQIVND (reference sequence). Trimming shortened V by 4 bases and J by 0 bases, and 10 bases separated the two germline ends. The CDR3 is made up of 15 amino acids. The CDR3 here is CASSKNRDSNQPQHF. As DNA, the CDR3 is TGTGCCAGTAGTAAAAACAGGGATAGCAATCAGCCCCAGCATTTT.

The chain combines TRBV5-5 with TRBJ2-2; TRBD1 aligns across 9 bases. Germline-derived CDR1 and CDR2 are SGHKS and YYEKEE (reference sequence). The V segment lost 2 bases and the J segment 6 bases; nucleotides outside the gene matches: 8. The CDR3 length is 16 residues. CDR3 in amino acids: CASSLLSRTGAGELFF. The CDR3 DNA sequence: TGTGCCAGCAGCTTACTGTCTAGGACAGGGGCCGGGGAGCTGTTTTTT.

The CDR3 region is CATSDSTDYTF. CDR3 DNA: TGTGCCACCAGTGATTCGACAGACTACACCTTC. The V call is TRBV24-1, the J call TRBJ1-2; tentative D call: TRBD1 (5 bases). The V gene lost 2 bases and the J gene lost 10 bases, with 7 bases spanning the gap. CDR1 is KGHDR, CDR2 SFDVKD, per germline. This CDR3 contains 11 residues.

J is TRBJ2-7 and V is TRBV7-2, with a possible D match to TRBD2 (5 bases). The germline gives CDR1 SGHTA, CDR2 FQGNSA. The CDR3 is made up of 13 amino acids. V gave up 2 bases and J gave up 6 bases, with 11 bases separating them. The CDR3 here is CASSLFPSGEQYF. In nucleotides, the CDR3 is TGTGCCAGCAGCTTATTTCCAAGCGGCGAGCAGTACTTC. Combining the CDR3 with reference TRBV7-2 and TRBJ2-7 gives the whole variable domain GAGVSQSPSNKVTEKGKDVELRCDPISGHTALYWYRQSLGQGLEFLIYFQGNSAPDKSGLPSDRFSAERTGGSVSTLTIQRTQQEDSAVYLCASSLFPSGEQYFGPGTRLTVT.

The chain's CDR3 is CATSSSYNSPLHF. The CDR3 bases are TGTGCCACCTCCAGCTCCTATAATTCACCCCTCCACTTT. The V and J genes are TRBV24-1 and TRBJ1-6; the D is unclear. The germline gives CDR1 KGHDR, CDR2 SFDVKD. The length of the CDR3 is 13 residues. V dropped 9 bases and J dropped 0 bases, with 5 bases sitting between them.

This clone showed up just once. This specimen includes other DNA sequences encoding the same CDR3. The rearrangement links TRBV9 to TRBJ1-1; D is unresolved. The CDR3 has 13 residues. The V end was cut by 0 bases, the J end by 0 bases, with 3 bases between. Germline V lookup: CDR1 SGDLS, CDR2 YYNGEE. The CDR3 sequence is CASSVAMNTEAFF. DNA of the CDR3: TGTGCCAGCAGCGTAGCAATGAACACTGAAGCTTTCTTT.

The chain combines TRBV19 with TRBJ1-1; D is possibly TRBD1 (5 bases). Germline V lookup: CDR1 LNHDA, CDR2 SQIVND (reference sequence). This CDR3 region has 13 residues. V lost 6 bases and J 0 bases, leaving 8 bases between the germline ends. The CDR3 loop reads CASSRQLNTEAFF. In DNA form, the CDR3 reads TGTGCCAGTAGCAGACAGTTGAACACTGAAGCTTTCTTT.

The count of this clone is one. This chain connects TRBV11-2 to TRBJ1-5; D perhaps matches TRBD1 (6 bases). The germline V gene encodes CDR1 SGHAT and CDR2 FQNNGV. Deletions cut 1 base from V and 3 bases from J, with 19 bases between. CDR3 size: 18 residues. The DNA of the CDR3 is TGTGCCAGCAGCTTAGTAAGCTCAGGGGAGGGACTCAATCAGCCCCAGCATTTT. Amino acids: CASSLVSSGEGLNQPQHF.

The chain carries TRBV5-1 and TRBJ2-3, with 11 bases aligning to TRBD1. Germline loops: CDR1 SGHRS, CDR2 YFSETQ. The CDR3 runs 15 residues. Trimming removed 7 bases from V and 4 bases from J; junction bases left unmatched: 8. The CDR3 is CASRAGQGDPDTQYF. The CDR3 DNA sequence: TGCGCCAGCCGCGCGGGACAGGGGGACCCAGATACGCAGTATTTT. The full variable domain, in which reference TRBV5-1 and TRBJ2-3 provide the parts outside the CDR3, is KAGVTQTPRYLIKTRGQQVTLSCSPISGHRSVSWYQQTPGQGLQFLFEYFSETQRNKGNFPGRFSGRQFSNSRSEMNVSTLELGDSALYLCASRAGQGDPDTQYFGPGTRLTVL.

The chain employs TRBV4-1 and TRBJ2-1, with a weak D call TRBD2 (5 bases). Trimming cost V 0 bases and J 8 bases, with 23 bases left between them. This CDR3 region has 18 residues. Germline values: CDR1 MGHRA, CDR2 YSYEKL. DNA for the CDR3: TGCGCCAGCAGCCAAGATGGAGGCCGACATTGGCGGTTGGATGAGCAGTTCTTC. It translates to CASSQDGGRHWRLDEQFF.

V is TRBV4-1 and J is TRBJ2-5, with D unclear. Germline CDR1 and CDR2: MGHRA and YSYEKL. The CDR3 is 15 amino acids. Deletions cut 2 bases from V and 2 bases from J, with 12 bases between. CDR3 sequence (DNA): TGCGCCAGCAGCCAATTTAGCAAAACGCAAGAGACCCAGTACTTC. Residues: CASSQFSKTQETQYF.

The chain combines TRBV4-3 with TRBJ1-2; D remains unclear. Trimming shortened V by 2 bases and J by 5 bases, and 18 bases separated the two germline ends. The germline V gene encodes CDR1 LGHNA and CDR2 YSLEER. The CDR3 length is 16 residues. CDR3: CASSQYRTANHYGYTF. The CDR3 DNA sequence: TGCGCCAGCAGCCAATACCGGACTGCGAACCATTATGGCTACACCTTC.

The J gene is TRBJ2-5, the V gene TRBV14; 9 nucleotides agree with TRBD1. V gave up 4 bases and J gave up 2 bases; unmatched junction bases: 8. Germline V CDR1 and CDR2: SGHDN, FVKESK. CDR3 length: 16 amino acids. CDR3: CASSPPSGTGQETQYF. The CDR3, as DNA: TGTGCCAGCAGCCCACCCTCCGGGACAGGGCAAGAGACCCAGTACTTC.

The genes are TRBV2 and TRBJ1-3; TRBD1 agrees at 8 bases. This CDR3 comprises 15 residues. The germline V gene has CDR1 SNHLY and CDR2 FYNNEI. The trim removed 6 bases at V and 1 base at J, leaving 5 bases unmatched. As DNA, the CDR3 is TGTGCCAGCAGCCTCAGGGGGCAATCTGGAAACACCATATATTTT. This gives the protein CASSLRGQSGNTIYF.

V usage is TRBV7-8 and J usage is TRBJ1-2; no definite D call. Trimming took 5 bases from V and 7 from J, leaving 17 bases between them. CDR3 size: 14 residues. Germline-derived CDR1 and CDR2 are SGHVS and FQNEAQ. The CDR3 DNA follows: TGTGCCAGCAGCACCGGAGTCTCCGGGAGTGGCTACACCTTC. This codes for CASSTGVSGSGYTF.